This T cell receptor beta chain was sequenced in a study of cytomegalovirus exposure and HLA in healthy donors. A multiplex PCR was run with 60 Vbeta primers and 13 Jbeta primers. Profiled with immunoSEQ multiplex PCR; TCRdb holds only in-frame clones, not every one. Its listing shows approximately 70,000 clones. The germline V gene has CDR1 MDHEN and CDR2 SYDVKM. Unmatched junction bases numbered 3, after V lost 4 bases and J lost 2 bases. The CDR3 covers 14 residues. V and J are TRBV28 and TRBJ2-3, with 7 bases that match TRBD2. Material: PBMCs. The receptor's source is a female donor in good health and CMV-seropositive. The CDR3 region is CASSYGGNTDTQYF. CDR3 DNA sequence: TGTGCCAGCAGTTACGGGGGGAACACAGATACGCAGTATTTT.